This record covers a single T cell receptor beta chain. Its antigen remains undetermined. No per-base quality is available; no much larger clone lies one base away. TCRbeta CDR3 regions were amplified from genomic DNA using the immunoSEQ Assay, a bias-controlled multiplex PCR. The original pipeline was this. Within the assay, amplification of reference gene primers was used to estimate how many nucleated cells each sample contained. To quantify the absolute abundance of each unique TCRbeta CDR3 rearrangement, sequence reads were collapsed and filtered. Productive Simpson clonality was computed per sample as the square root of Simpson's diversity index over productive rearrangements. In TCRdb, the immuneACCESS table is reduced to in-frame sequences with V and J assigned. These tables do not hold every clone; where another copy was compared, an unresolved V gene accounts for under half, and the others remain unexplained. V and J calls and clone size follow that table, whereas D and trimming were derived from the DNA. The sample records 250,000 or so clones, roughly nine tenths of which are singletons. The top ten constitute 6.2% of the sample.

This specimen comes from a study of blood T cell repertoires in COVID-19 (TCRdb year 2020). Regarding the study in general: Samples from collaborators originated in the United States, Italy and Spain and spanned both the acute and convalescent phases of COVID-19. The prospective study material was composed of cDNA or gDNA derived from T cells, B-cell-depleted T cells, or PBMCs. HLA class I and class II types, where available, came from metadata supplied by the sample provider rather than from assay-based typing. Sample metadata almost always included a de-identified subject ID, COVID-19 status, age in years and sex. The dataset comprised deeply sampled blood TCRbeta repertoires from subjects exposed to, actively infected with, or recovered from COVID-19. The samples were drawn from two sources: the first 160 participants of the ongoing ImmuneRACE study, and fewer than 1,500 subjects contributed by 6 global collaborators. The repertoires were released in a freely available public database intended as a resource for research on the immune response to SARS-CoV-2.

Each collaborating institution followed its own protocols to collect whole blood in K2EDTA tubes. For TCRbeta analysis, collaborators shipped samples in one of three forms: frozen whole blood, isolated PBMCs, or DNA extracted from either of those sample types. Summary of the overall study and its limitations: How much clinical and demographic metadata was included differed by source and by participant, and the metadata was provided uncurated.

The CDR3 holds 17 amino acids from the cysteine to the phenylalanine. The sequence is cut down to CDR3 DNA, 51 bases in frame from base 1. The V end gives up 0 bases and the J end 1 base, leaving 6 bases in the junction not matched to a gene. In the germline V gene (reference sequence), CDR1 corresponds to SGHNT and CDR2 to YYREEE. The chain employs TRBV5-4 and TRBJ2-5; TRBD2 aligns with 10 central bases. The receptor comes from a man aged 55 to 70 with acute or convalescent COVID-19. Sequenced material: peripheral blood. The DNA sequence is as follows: TGTGCCAGCAGCTTGGACGGACTAGCGGACGCCCAAGAGACCCAGTACTTC. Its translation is CASSLDGLADAQETQYF.